These 23 T cell receptor beta chains were sequenced from one sample in a study of blood T cell repertoires in COVID-19. Produced via immunoSEQ multiplex PCR; TCRdb's table is partial and in-frame only. Among 65,000 to 90,000 clones listed, about 86% were seen once. Sample: peripheral blood. The receptors here all came from an elderly woman in a cohort sampled during active or convalescent COVID-19.

A single count supports this clone. V usage is TRBV27 and J usage is TRBJ1-2, with D perhaps matching TRBD1 (5 bases). Between the trimmed V and J ends, which lost 5 bases and 4 bases, there was a span of 17 bases. Germline CDR1 reads MNHEY; CDR2 reads SMNVEV (reference sequence). The CDR3 runs 15 residues. Here the CDR3 reads CASSARQTRAYGYTF. CDR3 nucleotides: TGTGCCAGCAGTGCGAGACAGACTCGGGCCTATGGCTACACCTTC.

The chain combines TRBV2 with TRBJ1-2; tentative D call: TRBD1 (5 bases). Trimming took off 4 bases at V and 4 bases at J, with 13 bases between the two ends. CDR3 length equals 14 residues. Germline CDR1 reads SNHLY; CDR2 reads FYNNEI. Written as DNA, the CDR3 is TGTGCCAGCAGTGCAGGGATCGGTAGCTATGGCTACACCTTC. Translating gives CASSAGIGSYGYTF.

This chain connects TRBV5-1 to TRBJ2-2; tentatively, D is TRBD2 (5 bases). With 6 bases removed from V and 5 bases from J, the gap between germline ends came to 14 bases. The CDR3 consists of 14 residues. CDR1 and CDR2 from the germline V gene are SGHRS and YFSETQ. The CDR3 loop reads CASTPGTTTGELFF. DNA for the CDR3: TGCGCCAGCACGCCGGGAACCACGACCGGGGAGCTGTTTTTT.

This rearrangement joins TRBV5-1 to TRBJ2-7; tentatively, D is TRBD2 (6 bases). CDR3 length equals 14 residues. CDR1 is SGHRS, CDR2 YFSETQ, per germline. The V end was cut by 3 bases, the J end by 4 bases, with 14 bases between. This CDR3 is CASSSGAGLYEQYF. The CDR3 nucleotides are TGCGCCAGCAGCTCGGGAGCGGGTCTGTACGAGCAGTACTTC.

This chain links TRBV10-3 with TRBJ1-2, with 7 bases aligning to TRBD1. CDR1 is ENHRY, CDR2 SYGVKD, per germline. Trimming removed 0 bases from V and 1 base from J; junction bases left unmatched: 5. The CDR3 covers 16 residues. The CDR3 loop reads CAISESGTAVNYGYTF. In DNA, the CDR3 is TGTGCCATCAGTGAGTCCGGGACAGCAGTTAACTATGGCTACACCTTC.

The chain combines TRBV29-1 with TRBJ1-1; weak D call: TRBD1 (5 bases). Germline CDR1 SQVTM, CDR2 ANQGSEA. The V end was cut by 7 bases, the J end by 4 bases, with 19 bases between. This CDR3 has 14 residues. The DNA for the CDR3 is TGCAGCGCAGAGACGGGGATGGGGGGCACTGAAGCTTTCTTT. It specifies CSAETGMGGTEAFF.

In DNA form, the CDR3 reads TGTGCCAGCAGTGAATATAAACGTAGCGGCTACACCTTC. Translating it yields CASSEYKRSGYTF. V is TRBV25-1 and J is TRBJ1-2; the D is unclear. The CDR3 totals 13 residues. V was cut by 0 bases and J by 8 bases, with 10 bases left in between. CDR1 is MGHDK and CDR2 is SYGVNS in the germline V gene.

This clone occurred a few times. The chain links TRBV5-6 to TRBJ1-2; tentatively, D is TRBD1 (6 bases). Trimming pared 4 bases from V and 5 bases from J, leaving 18 bases between. This CDR3 comprises 15 residues. From germline, CDR1 is SGHDT and CDR2 YYEEEE. The CDR3 reads CASSLTGQTTYGYTF. As DNA, the CDR3 is TGTGCCAGCAGCCTGACAGGACAGACAACTTATGGCTACACCTTC.

J is TRBJ2-1 and V is TRBV11-2; 8 positions match TRBD2. From germline, CDR1 is SGHAT and CDR2 FQNNGV. This CDR3 comprises 16 residues. Trimming removed 7 bases from V and 6 bases from J; junction bases left unmatched: 14. This CDR3 is CASTSHGTRFSNEQFF. The CDR3 nucleotides are TGTGCCAGCACCTCCCACGGGACTAGGTTCTCCAATGAGCAGTTCTTC.

This clone has only a few counts. The chain carries TRBV10-2 and TRBJ1-2; a weak D match, TRBD1 (5 bases). Trimming removed 6 bases at V and 0 bases at J, with 14 bases between. The CDR3 spans 15 residues. CDR1 is WSHSY and CDR2 is SAAADI in the germline V gene. The CDR3 nucleotides read TGCGCCAGCAGCGACCCCCAGGGAACTAACTATGGCTACACCTTC. Translating it yields CASSDPQGTNYGYTF.

The rearrangement uses TRBV7-2 and TRBJ1-1; D ambiguous. This CDR3 is 14 amino acids long. CDR1 SGHTA and CDR2 FQGNSA come from the germline V gene. With 5 bases removed from V and 0 bases from J, the gap between germline ends came to 10 bases. The CDR3 reads CASSVSNMNTEAFF. In DNA, the CDR3 is TGTGCCAGCAGCGTAAGCAATATGAACACTGAAGCTTTCTTT. Supplemented by reference TRBV7-2 and TRBJ1-1, the full variable domain reads GAGVSQSPSNKVTEKGKDVELRCDPISGHTALYWYRQSLGQGLEFLIYFQGNSAPDKSGLPSDRFSAERTGGSVSTLTIQRTQQEDSAVYLCASSVSNMNTEAFFGQGTRLTVV.

This sequence joins TRBV14 and TRBJ2-3, with 9 bases identical to TRBD2. This CDR3 contains 14 residues. The germline V gene has CDR1 SGHDN and CDR2 FVKESK. J was trimmed by 10 bases and V by 6 bases; bases with no gene match: 11. The CDR3 DNA follows: TGTGCCAGCAGTTCCAATAGCGGGAGTTTTGCGCAGTATTTT. Protein: CASSSNSGSFAQYF. The variable domain in full, completed from reference TRBV14 and TRBJ2-3, reads EAGVTQFPSHSVIEKGQTVTLRCDPISGHDNLYWYRRVMGKEIKFLLHFVKESKQDESGMPNNRFLAERTGGTYSTLKVQPAELEDSGVYFCASSSNSGSFAQYFGPGTRLTVL.

V gene TRBV15 combines with J gene TRBJ1-1; D is ambiguous. CDR3 length: 14 amino acids. V lost 1 base to trimming and J lost 3 bases, with 9 bases between them. Germline V gives CDR1 LNHNV, CDR2 YYDKDF (reference sequence). The CDR3 spells CATSRVQQYTEAFF. As DNA, the CDR3 is TGTGCCACCAGCAGAGTCCAACAGTACACTGAAGCTTTCTTT.

The sample holds one count of this clone. The rearrangement joins TRBV3-1 (or the pseudogene TRBV3-2) to TRBJ2-3; TRBD2 agrees at 12 bases. After removal of 5 bases from V and 2 bases from J, the junction contained 2 bases not matched to a gene. Germline V gives CDR1 LGHDT, CDR2 YNNKEL (reference sequence). The CDR3 loop spans 15 amino acids. The CDR3 coding sequence is TGTGCCAGCAGCGGACTAGCGGGAACCACAGATACGCAGTATTTT. Its protein product is CASSGLAGTTDTQYF.

The chain combines TRBV4-2 with TRBJ2-5; a possible D gene is TRBD1 (5 bases). The CDR3 spans 17 residues. Germline values: CDR1 LGHNA, CDR2 YNFKEQ. Between the trimmed V and J ends, which lost 0 bases and 7 bases, there was a span of 21 bases. For the CDR3, the DNA is TGTGCCAGCAGCCAAGATGTAGCAGGGCTAATTGCTTCGACCCAGTACTTC. Translated, it gives CASSQDVAGLIASTQYF.

The chain links TRBV7-3 to TRBJ2-2; 11 nucleotides match TRBD2. CDR1 and CDR2 from the germline V gene are SGHTA and FQGTGA. Germline trimming cut 10 bases from V and 7 bases from J; bases unmatched to any gene: 5. The CDR3 consists of 13 residues. The CDR3 DNA reads as TGTGCCACCGCGACTAGCGGGATCGGGGAGCTGTTTTTT. This codes for CATATSGIGELFF.

The CDR3 DNA sequence: TGTGCCAGCATCGGACAGGGAGGCGAGCAGTACGTC. It codes for CASIGQGGEQYV. This rearrangement joins TRBV6-5 to TRBJ2-7, with TRBD1 matching over 8 bases. The V gene's germline CDR1 is MNHEY and CDR2 SVGAGI. After removal of 7 bases from V and 6 bases from J, the junction contained 5 bases not matched to a gene. CDR3 length equals 12 residues.

The J gene is TRBJ2-3, the V gene TRBV21-1; the D segment call TRBD1 is taken from the table without a DNA check. TRBV21-1 is flagged as a pseudogene. CDR3 length equals 15 residues. The CDR3 region is CATRRSRGRTDTQYF. The DNA of the CDR3 is TGTGCCACCCGGAGGAGCAGGGGAAGGACAGATACGCAGTATTTT.

This rearrangement joins TRBV20-1 to TRBJ1-2; maybe TRBD1 (6 bases). Between the trimmed V and J ends, which lost 6 bases and 5 bases, there was a span of 10 bases. CDR3 length: 11 residues. Germline-derived CDR1 and CDR2 are DFQATT and SNEGSKA (reference sequence). The CDR3 sequence is CSADGQYGYTF. The CDR3 nucleotides read TGCAGTGCGGACGGACAGTATGGCTACACCTTC.

The chain links TRBV2 to TRBJ2-7; weak D call: TRBD1 (6 bases). The V gene lost 4 bases and the J gene lost 6 bases, with 13 bases spanning the gap. Per the germline V gene, CDR1 is SNHLY and CDR2 is FYNNEI. This CDR3 has 13 residues. CDR3 protein: CASSATGPTEQYF. Written as DNA, the CDR3 is TGTGCCAGCAGTGCAACAGGGCCAACCGAGCAGTACTTC.

This clone was picked up one time. The genes are TRBV6-5 and TRBJ2-1, with 10 bases fitting TRBD1. The germline V gene has CDR1 MNHEY and CDR2 SVGAGI. The V and J ends lost 5 bases and 5 bases, in that order; junction bases with no gene match: 6. CDR3 length: 15 amino acids. The CDR3 is CASSKRDRGDNEQFF. CDR3 DNA: TGTGCCAGCAGTAAGCGGGACAGGGGTGACAATGAGCAGTTCTTC.

This clone has a single count. The gene calls are TRBV2 and TRBJ2-7; D unresolved. The CDR3 has 11 amino acids. Germline CDR1 is SNHLY and CDR2 is FYNNEI. The germline V and J ends were trimmed by 6 bases and 5 bases, with 8 bases remaining between them. Here the CDR3 DNA reads TGTGCCAGCAGGCTAGTCCACGAGCAGTACTTC. Translating gives CASRLVHEQYF.

This chain links TRBV11-3 with TRBJ1-2, with 12 bases identical to TRBD1. Germline values: CDR1 SGHNT, CDR2 YENEEA. CDR3 length: 15 residues. The ends lost 5 bases at V and 4 bases at J; junction bases unmatched: 5. The chain's CDR3 is CASSLGQGAGYGYTF. The CDR3 DNA sequence: TGTGCCAGCAGCCTGGGACAGGGGGCAGGCTATGGCTACACCTTC.